This T cell receptor beta chain was captured by sequencing in a study of CD8 T cells in Susac syndrome. The patients who served as multiple sclerosis controls were treatment-naive and had stable or active relapsing-remitting disease that fulfilled the revised McDonald criteria. After extraction with the RNeasy kit, about 0.5 to 1 ug of the RNA was reverse transcribed using random hexamers. Amplification of TCR beta CDR3 was carried out by immunoSEQ multiplex PCR, which covered 54 Vbeta and 13 Jbeta segments. MiXCR, applied by TCRdb to the immunoSEQ multiplex PCR reads, yields one record per CDR3 protein. The repertoire includes some 130,000 distinct CDR3 sequences, under 95% of them detected once, and 0.24% sits in the top ten. About this clonotype itself: The antigen remains unidentified.

The CDR3 runs to 13 residues. Trimming took off 3 bases at V and 1 base at J, with 6 bases between the two ends. From germline, CDR1 is MNHEY and CDR2 SMNVEV (reference sequence). Study-level results: The authors acknowledged that the study's TCR sequencing and HLA analysis involved relatively few individuals.

Sequencing was done on a sample of CD8+ T cells from PBMCs. The rearrangement uses TRBV27 and TRBJ1-1, with D unresolved. This TCR was sampled from a human donor with multiple sclerosis. The CDR3 sequence is CASSFIQNTEAFF. Here the CDR3 DNA reads TGTGCCAGCAGTTTCATCCAGAACACTGAAGCTTTCTTT.